The present T cell receptor beta chain was sequenced within a study of preoperative IRX-2 immunotherapy in early breast cancer. CDR3 length equals 15 residues. Germline assignment: CDR1 MNHGY and CDR2 SAAAGT. Losses at the gene ends were 2 bases for V and 3 bases for J; bases not matched to a gene: 3. Specified treatment: preoperative locoregional IRX-2 cytokine immunotherapy. This phase Ib study tested locoregional IRX-2 cytokine immunotherapy given before surgery. Data came from immunoSEQ multiplex PCR; TCRdb stores just in-frame clones and leaves some out. The sample has roughly 93,000 clones; 80% to 90% are singletons.

The chain has TRBV6-8 and TRBJ2-2; 7 bases are a match to TRBD1. The receptor's source is a human donor with breast cancer. The material was tumor tissue, obtained after IRX-2 immunotherapy. The CDR3 bases are TGTGCCAGCAGTTACGGGACAGACTACACCGGGGAGCTGTTTTTT. The encoded protein is CASSYGTDYTGELFF.